This TCR beta chain was sequenced in a study of chemoradiotherapy in HPV16-positive cancers. Study overall: Candidate HPV-specific T-cell clones and common TCR motifs came from functional assays in two HPV16-positive patients.

The assay was immunoSEQ multiplex PCR, and TCRdb's table has in-frame clones only and misses some. Of over 2,500 clones in the sample, approximately 86% were seen once. V lost 5 bases and J lost 1, with 13 bases in between. The CDR3 has 14 residues. Germline values: CDR1 SGHNT, CDR2 YYREEE (reference sequence). The material was blood, obtained from a patient who underwent chemoradiotherapy. The gene calls are TRBV5-4 and TRBJ2-7, with TRBD1 as a possible D gene (6 bases). The receptor's source is a human donor with HPV-associated anogenital cancer. This chain's CDR3 is CASRPDRWSYEQYF. CDR3 DNA sequence: TGTGCCAGCAGACCTGACAGGTGGTCCTACGAGCAGTACTTC.